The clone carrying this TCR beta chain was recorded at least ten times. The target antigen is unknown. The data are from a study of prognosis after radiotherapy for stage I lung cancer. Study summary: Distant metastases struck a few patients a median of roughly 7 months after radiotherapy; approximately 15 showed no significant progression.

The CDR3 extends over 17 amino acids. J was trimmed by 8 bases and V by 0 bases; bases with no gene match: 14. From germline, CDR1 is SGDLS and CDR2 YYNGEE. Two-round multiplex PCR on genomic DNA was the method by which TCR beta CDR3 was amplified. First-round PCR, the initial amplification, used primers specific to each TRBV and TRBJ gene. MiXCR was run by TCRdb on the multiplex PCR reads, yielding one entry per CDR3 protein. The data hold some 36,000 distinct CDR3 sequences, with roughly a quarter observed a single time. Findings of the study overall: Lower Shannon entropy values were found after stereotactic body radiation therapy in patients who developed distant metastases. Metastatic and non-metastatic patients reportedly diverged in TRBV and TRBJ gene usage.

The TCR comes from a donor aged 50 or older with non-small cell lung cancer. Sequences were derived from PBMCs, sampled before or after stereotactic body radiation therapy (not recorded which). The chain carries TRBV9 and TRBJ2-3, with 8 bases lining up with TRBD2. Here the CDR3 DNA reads TGTGCCAGCAGCGTAGACCAGCGGGGGACCTCACTAGGTACGCAGTATTTT. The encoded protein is CASSVDQRGTSLGTQYF.